This note documents a single T cell receptor (beta chain) sequence. The data are from a study of identical twins. V was cut by 3 bases and J by 5 bases, with 15 bases left in between. Germline V lookup: CDR1 SGHRS, CDR2 YFSETQ. This CDR3 spans 14 amino acids. Unique molecular identifiers were in the cDNA, with template-switch universal primer binding. Each CDR3 protein is one row after TCRdb ran MiXCR on the 5' RACE reads. The table has hundreds of thousands of distinct CDR3 sequences, 20% to 30% seen once. This sample also belongs to another study, concerning T cells expressing NK-cell markers. That report notes: Researchers got TCR beta repertoires out of sorted CD3+CD56+NKG2C+, CD3+CD56+NKG2C- and CD3+CD56-NKG2C+ T cells.

The sequence was obtained from a woman between 18 and 29 years old in good health. The source material was CD4+ T cells sorted from blood. The genes are TRBV5-1 and TRBJ2-7; tentative D call: TRBD1 (6 bases). CDR3 region: CASSYSTGSHEQYF. The DNA of the CDR3 is TGCGCCAGCAGCTATTCCACAGGGAGCCACGAGCAGTACTTC.